This TCR beta chain was identified in a study of T cell responses to AZD1222 COVID-19 vaccine. Germline V lookup: CDR1 SGHAT, CDR2 FQNNGV. The V and J ends lost 3 bases and 2 bases, in that order; junction bases with no gene match: 6. The CDR3 contains 15 residues. Assay used: immunoSEQ multiplex PCR; TCRdb lists only in-frame clones, some missing. The sample lists about 150,000 clones; about 91% were seen once. Material: peripheral blood, obtained on day 0 of MenACWY control vaccination. This chain connects TRBV11-2 to TRBJ2-7; 8 nucleotides align to TRBD1. This receptor was taken from an adult in good health. In nucleotides, the CDR3 is TGTGCCAGCAGCTTTACAGGGGGAATTGCCTACGAGCAGTACTTC. Amino acid sequence: CASSFTGGIAYEQYF.